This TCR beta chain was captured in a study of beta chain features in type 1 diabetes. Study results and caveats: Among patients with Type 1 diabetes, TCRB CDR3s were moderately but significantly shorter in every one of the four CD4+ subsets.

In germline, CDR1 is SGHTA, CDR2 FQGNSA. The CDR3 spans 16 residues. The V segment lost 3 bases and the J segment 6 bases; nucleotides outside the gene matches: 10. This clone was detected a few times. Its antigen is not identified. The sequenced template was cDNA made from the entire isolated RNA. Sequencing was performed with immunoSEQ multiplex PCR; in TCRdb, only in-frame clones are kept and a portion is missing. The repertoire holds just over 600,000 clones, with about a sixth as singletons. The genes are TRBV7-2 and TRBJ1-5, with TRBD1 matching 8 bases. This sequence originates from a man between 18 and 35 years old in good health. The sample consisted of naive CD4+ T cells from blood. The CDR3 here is CASSFGQGRLSQPQHF. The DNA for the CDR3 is TGTGCCAGCAGCTTCGGACAGGGAAGATTAAGTCAGCCCCAGCATTTT.